A selection of T cell receptor beta chains follows, all from one sample in a study of blood T cell repertoires in COVID-19. Profiling relied on immunoSEQ multiplex PCR, and the TCRdb table lists in-frame clones only, not all of them. The table shows over 250,000 clones, with 70% to 90% occurring only once. Material for sequencing was peripheral blood. The receptors derive from an older woman with acute or convalescent COVID-19. Each CDR3 is given with its conserved first and last residue. D genes are given only for firm matches. For some rows the clone size is stated as once, few or many, or as a class when expanded; others skip it.

J gene	V gene	D gene	clone size	CDR3 DNA	CDR3 protein
TRBJ1-2	TRBV10-3	NA	NA	TGTGCCATCAGTGTCGCAGGGGCCTATGGCTACACCTTC	CAISVAGAYGYTF
TRBJ1-2	TRBV6-5	TRBD1	NA	TGTGCCAGCACCTCGGGACAGGGGGTCTATGGCTACACCTTC	CASTSGQGVYGYTF
TRBJ2-3	TRBV5-1	NA	NA	TGCGCCAGCACGAAGACAGCCCAAGATACGCAGTATTTT	CASTKTAQDTQYF
TRBJ1-5	TRBV12-5	NA	few	TGTGCTAGTGGTTCCCCTGAACGGGGCAATCAGCCCCAGCATTTT	CASGSPERGNQPQHF
TRBJ1-6	TRBV5-1	NA	NA	TGCGCCAGCAGCTTGGGGGCCCCAAAACCTTATAATTCACCCCTCCACTTT	CASSLGAPKPYNSPLHF
TRBJ1-1	TRBV6-5	NA	NA	TGTGCCAGCAGGACTTTTCAGAACACTGAAGCTTTCTTT	CASRTFQNTEAFF
TRBJ2-3	TRBV5-4	TRBD2	NA	TGTGCCAGCAGCTTGGGACTAGCGGGCGGCACAGATACGCAGTATTTT	CASSLGLAGGTDTQYF
TRBJ1-2	TRBV29-1	TRBD1	NA	TGCAGCGTTGAGTCAGGGGGGAACTATGGCTACACCTTC	CSVESGGNYGYTF
TRBJ2-4	TRBV4-1	NA	NA	TGCGCCAGCAGCCAAGACCCTCACGGGGTATTTTTC	CASSQDPHGVFF
TRBJ2-3	TRBV10-2	TRBD1	NA	TGCGCCAGCAGTGGAGAAACAGGGGGGCCCACAGATACGCAGTATTTT	CASSGETGGPTDTQYF
TRBJ2-3	TRBV7-8	TRBD1	NA	TGTGCCAGCAGCACAAGGACAGGGCACAATACGCAGTATTTT	CASSTRTGHNTQYF
TRBJ1-3	TRBV7-9	NA	NA	TGTGCCAGCAGCTTCCCGCCAACAGGGAGAGCGGGAAACACCATATATTTT	CASSFPPTGRAGNTIYF
TRBJ2-5	TRBV7-9	NA	NA	TGTGCCAGCAGCTTAGACTGGGAGACCCAGTACTTC	CASSLDWETQYF
TRBJ1-4	TRBV19	TRBD1	NA	TGTGCCAGTAGTTGGACAGGGGCCAATAATGAAAAACTGTTTTTT	CASSWTGANNEKLFF
TRBJ1-2	TRBV12-3/TRBV12-4	NA	NA	TGTGCCAGCAGTCAAACAGCTAACTATGGCTACACCTTC	CASSQTANYGYTF
TRBJ2-7	TRBV12-3/TRBV12-4	NA	NA	TGTGCCAGCGGGGGGACCCAGTCCTACGAGCAGTACTTC	CASGGTQSYEQYF
TRBJ1-1	TRBV4-2	NA	NA	TGTGCCAGCAGCCAAGAGGGGCTGTTTGAAGCTTTCTTT	CASSQEGLFEAFF
TRBJ1-1	TRBV5-1	NA	once	TGCGCCAGCAGCTTGCCAGACATTGAAGCTTTCTTT	CASSLPDIEAFF
TRBJ1-5	TRBV10-2	TRBD1	NA	TGCGCCAGCAGTGACGGACAGGCCCCTAATCAGCCCCAGCATTTT	CASSDGQAPNQPQHF
TRBJ2-3	TRBV11-3	NA	NA	TGTGCCAGCAGCTTGTGGGGAGCTGGCGCAGATACGCAGTATTTT	CASSLWGAGADTQYF
TRBJ2-7	TRBV7-6	NA	once	TGTGCCAGCAGCTTTAAGATTATGTGGCCAGGGAAGGGCAACGAGCAGTACTTC	CASSFKIMWPGKGNEQYF
TRBJ1-2	TRBV6-4	NA	NA	TGTGCCAGCAGTGACATCGAGGCGGAGAGTTATGGCTACACCTTC	CASSDIEAESYGYTF
TRBJ1-2	TRBV6-5	TRBD1	NA	TGTGCCAGCAAACAGGGGGGCGCCTATGGCTACACCTTC	CASKQGGAYGYTF
TRBJ2-4	TRBV28	NA	NA	TGTGCCAGCAGCCGTACCGGGACTGGCGGCATATTGGTTCAGTACTTC	CASSRTGTGGILVQYF
TRBJ1-2	TRBV5-1	NA	NA	TGCGCCAGCAGCTTGGACAATAACTATGGCTACACCTTC	CASSLDNNYGYTF
TRBJ1-2	TRBV18	NA	NA	TGTGCCAGCTCACTCCCGTATCCCCAGTATGGCTACACCTTC	CASSLPYPQYGYTF
TRBJ2-2	TRBV5-1	TRBD1	once	TGCGCCAGCAGCTGGACAGGGGGTGGGACCGGGGAGCTGTTTTTT	CASSWTGGGTGELFF
TRBJ1-5	TRBV5-4	TRBD1	few	TGTGCCAGCAGCTCGGGACAGGGGAATCAGCCCCAGCATTTT	CASSSGQGNQPQHF
TRBJ2-3	TRBV3-1/TRBV3-2	TRBD2	NA	TGTGCCAGCAGCCGGTCTAGCGGGGGGGCCGGTCGGACAGATACGCAGTATTTT	CASSRSSGGAGRTDTQYF
TRBJ1-2	TRBV11-2	TRBD1	NA	TGTGCCAGCAGCTTAGAAGTTGGGACAGTCAATGGCTACACCTTC	CASSLEVGTVNGYTF
TRBJ1-1	TRBV19	TRBD1	NA	TGTGCCAGTAGTGTAGGGGGCACAATGAACACTGAAGCTTTCTTT	CASSVGGTMNTEAFF
TRBJ1-5	TRBV5-8	NA	NA	TGTGCCAGCAGCCCCGACAGAAATCAGCCCCAGCATTTT	CASSPDRNQPQHF
TRBJ1-1	TRBV5-1	NA	NA	TGCGCCAGCAGCTCATGGGGCAGTAACACTGAAGCTTTCTTT	CASSSWGSNTEAFF
TRBJ1-5	TRBV6-1	TRBD1	NA	TGTGCCAGCAGTGAGCGAACAGGGGGCTCTGTGTGGCAGCCCCAGCATTTT	CASSERTGGSVWQPQHF
TRBJ2-3	TRBV11-3	NA	NA	TGTGCCAGCAGCCCAAGGGGGGGAGATACGCAGTATTTT	CASSPRGGDTQYF
TRBJ1-1	TRBV7-2	TRBD1	NA	TGTGCCAGCAGCGCACAGGGGGTTTCCACTGAAGCTTTCTTT	CASSAQGVSTEAFF
TRBJ2-4	TRBV11-3	NA	NA	TGTGCCAGCAGCTTAGGCGGGGCGGAAAACATTCAGTACTTC	CASSLGGAENIQYF
TRBJ2-1	TRBV4-1	NA	few	TGCGCCAGCAGCCAGACTAGTCTCTACAATGAGCAGTTCTTC	CASSQTSLYNEQFF
TRBJ1-2	TRBV18	TRBD1	NA	TGTGCCAGCTCACCGGTTGGGGGACAGGCTTTCTCCCGGACAAACTACACCTTC	CASSPVGGQAFSRTNYTF
TRBJ1-1	TRBV7-6	TRBD1	NA	TGTGCCAGCAGCTTAGAGAGTGGGACAGGGAGAGGTGTAGCTTTCTTT	CASSLESGTGRGVAFF